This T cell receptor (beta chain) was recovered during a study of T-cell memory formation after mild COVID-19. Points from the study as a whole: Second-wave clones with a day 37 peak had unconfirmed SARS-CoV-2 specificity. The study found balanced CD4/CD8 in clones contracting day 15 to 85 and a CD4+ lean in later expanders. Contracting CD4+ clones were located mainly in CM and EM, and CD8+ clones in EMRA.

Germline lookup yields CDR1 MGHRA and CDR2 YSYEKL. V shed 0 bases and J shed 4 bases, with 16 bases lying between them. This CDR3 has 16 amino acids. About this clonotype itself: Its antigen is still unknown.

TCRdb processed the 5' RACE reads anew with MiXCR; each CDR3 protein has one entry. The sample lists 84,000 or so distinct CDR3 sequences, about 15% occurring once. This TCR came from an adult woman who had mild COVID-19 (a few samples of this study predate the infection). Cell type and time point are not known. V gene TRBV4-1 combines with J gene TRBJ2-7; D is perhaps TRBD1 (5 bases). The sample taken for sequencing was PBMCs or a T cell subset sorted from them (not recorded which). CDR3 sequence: CASSQDRIAGNYEQYF. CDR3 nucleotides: TGCGCCAGCAGCCAAGATAGGATAGCAGGGAATTACGAGCAGTACTTC.